This T cell receptor (beta chain) was observed in a study of lymphopenia after photon versus proton radiotherapy. Profiling relied on immunoSEQ multiplex PCR, and the TCRdb table lists in-frame clones only, not all of them. The data show 35,000 to 40,000 clones, roughly 84% seen once. Germline-derived CDR1 and CDR2 are MDHEN and SYDVKM. V gave up 4 bases and J gave up 9 bases; unmatched junction bases: 12. The CDR3 covers 15 residues. About this clone itself: Its specificity is not known.

Study observations and caveats: Photon-treated patients lost naive T cells and TCR diversity; proton-treated stayed stable.

The V gene is TRBV28, the J gene TRBJ1-5, with 7 positions matching TRBD1. The receptor comes from a man in his forties or fifties with gastric cancer. This material consisted of peripheral blood, taken from a patient treated with photon-based radiotherapy. The CDR3: CASSSLRGPRGPQHF. CDR3 DNA sequence: TGTGCCAGCAGTTCCCTGAGGGGGCCCCGAGGGCCCCAGCATTTT.